This TCR beta chain was found in a study of blood T cells in healthy people across ages. CDR1 KGHDR and CDR2 SFDVKD come from the germline V gene. Between the trimmed V and J ends, which lost 1 base and 12 bases, there was a span of 20 bases. This CDR3 is 15 amino acids long. The authors ran a second PCR of about 7 to 11 cycles using a sample-barcoded 5' primer and a J-beta primer mix. TCRdb reanalysed the 5' RACE reads using MiXCR and keeps one entry per CDR3 protein. Of about 1.4 million distinct CDR3 sequences in the sample, roughly 59% were seen once. The material sequenced was blood. This clonotype was obtained from a man between 18 and 29 years old in good health. The chain is built from TRBV24-1 and TRBJ1-1; D ambiguous. The CDR3 sequence is CATSDLGQLPQNPFF. In nucleotides, the CDR3 is TGTGCCACCAGTGATTTAGGCCAGCTCCCACAGAACCCTTTCTTT.